The rows below give T cell receptor beta chains drawn from one sample of a study of blood T cells in healthy people across ages. One entry per CDR3 protein results from TCRdb running MiXCR on the 5' RACE reads. This table has about 800,000 distinct CDR3 sequences, roughly 64% appearing once. The specimen sequenced was blood. The receptors shown here come from a young man in good health. Both conserved end residues are part of each CDR3. A D gene is named only where the DNA matches it firmly. Clone size, where shown, is once, few, many, or a class for clones that have expanded.

TRBV29-1	few	TRBJ2-3	.	TGCAGCGGTCGTCGTAGGGGGAGCACAGATACGCAGTATTTT	CSGRRRGSTDTQYF
TRBV19	.	TRBJ1-6	.	TGTGCCAGTAGTGATCCCGCCGGACACCTGAATTCACCCCTCCACTTT	CASSDPAGHLNSPLHF
TRBV6-4	few	TRBJ2-1	.	TGTGTGCCCCAAGGGCTTTCTCCCGGGGATGAGCAGTTCTTC	CVPQGLSPGDEQFF
TRBV20-1	once	TRBJ1-2	.	TGCAGTGCCGCTCCCCGTGGGGATGGCTACACCTTC	CSAAPRGDGYTF
TRBV20-1	few	TRBJ2-3	.	TGCAGTGCTACAGGCCTGTGGGGTAGCACAGATACGCAGTATTTT	CSATGLWGSTDTQYF
TRBV7-2	.	TRBJ2-3	.	TGTGCCAGCAGCTTAGTAGCGTTTAGCACAGATACGCAGTATTTT	CASSLVAFSTDTQYF
TRBV5-4	.	TRBJ2-6	.	TGTGCCAGCAGCCAAACAGGGTCCCCTGGGGCCAACGTCCTGACTTTC	CASSQTGSPGANVLTF
TRBV7-3	few	TRBJ2-1	TRBD2	TGTGCCAGCAGGTCCTCGACTAGCGTTTACGGCAATGAGCAGTTCTTC	CASRSSTSVYGNEQFF
TRBV28	.	TRBJ2-4	.	TGTGCCAGCAGCGGTGGGACCTTTGGGTACAAAAACATTCAGTACTTC	CASSGGTFGYKNIQYF
TRBV7-9	.	TRBJ2-7	TRBD2	TGTGCCAGCAGTCGGGAGGGGGACGAGCAGTACTTC	CASSREGDEQYF
TRBV7-2	few	TRBJ2-3	TRBD1	TGTGCCAGCAGTTTTACCAGGGGGGATACGCAGTATTTT	CASSFTRGDTQYF
TRBV7-6	.	TRBJ2-7	.	TGTGCCAGCAGCTTAGCTCCGAGATCCGGGGGCGTCGGGGAGCAGTACTTC	CASSLAPRSGGVGEQYF
TRBV5-1	.	TRBJ1-2	TRBD1	TGCGCCAGCAGCGCATATCCAGGGGGCTTTAACTATGGCTACACCTTC	CASSAYPGGFNYGYTF
TRBV7-2	.	TRBJ2-3	TRBD2	TGTGCCAGCAGCTTAGTGGTTAGCGGGGCCTCCACAGATACGCAGTATTTT	CASSLVVSGASTDTQYF
TRBV12-3/TRBV12-4	few	TRBJ2-7	.	TGTGCCAGCAGGGGGGGCAGCGGCGAGCAGTACTTC	CASRGGSGEQYF
TRBV20-1	.	TRBJ2-3	.	TGCAGTGCTAGAGATCCGGAGCGGCTAACGCAGTATTTT	CSARDPERLTQYF
TRBV5-4	.	TRBJ2-7	.	TGTGCCAGCAGCCTTGGGAAGGACGAGCAGTACTTC	CASSLGKDEQYF
TRBV20-1	few	TRBJ2-5	.	TGCAGTGCTGCCCAACCAGCTGAGACCCAGTACTTC	CSAAQPAETQYF
TRBV10-2	.	TRBJ1-2	.	TGCGCCAGCAGTGAGTCGCATGTCGGGGGCAACTATGGCTACACCTTC	CASSESHVGGNYGYTF
TRBV29-1	many	TRBJ2-3	TRBD2	TGCACCGTAGCGGGAGTCGGAACAGATACGCAGTATTTT	CTVAGVGTDTQYF
TRBV28	.	TRBJ1-2	.	TGTGCCAGCAGTTCTCCCGGCGGGGGAATCTATGGCTACACCTTC	CASSSPGGGIYGYTF
TRBV4-1	.	TRBJ2-5	.	TGCGCCAGCAGCCAAGCCCTGGAAGGGACGAAGACCCAGTACTTC	CASSQALEGTKTQYF
TRBV20-1	many	TRBJ1-2	TRBD1	TGCAGTGCTCGTCTAACAGGGGCTGCTAACTATGGCTACACCTTC	CSARLTGAANYGYTF
TRBV6-6	.	TRBJ2-1	.	TGTGCCAGCAGCCCGCCGGGCAAACTGGGGAATGAGCAGTTCTTC	CASSPPGKLGNEQFF
TRBV6-6	once	TRBJ2-3	TRBD2	TGTGCCAGCAGCCAATCCCAACTAGCGGTTAAGGATACGCAGTATTTT	CASSQSQLAVKDTQYF
TRBV10-3	.	TRBJ2-6	.	TGTGCCATCAGTTTAGGTGCCTCTGGGGCCAACGTCCTGACTTTC	CAISLGASGANVLTF
TRBV20-1	.	TRBJ2-1	.	TGCAGTGCTAGAGCCCCCTTCAATGAGCAGTTCTTC	CSARAPFNEQFF
TRBV7-2	.	TRBJ2-3	.	TGTGCCAGCAGCTTAGTTTGGTTTTCCACGGATACGCAGTATTTT	CASSLVWFSTDTQYF
TRBV13	few	TRBJ2-5	TRBD1	TGTGCCAGCAGCCGGGGACAGGGGGCCCAGGAGACCCAGTACTTC	CASSRGQGAQETQYF
TRBV29-1	few	TRBJ2-1	.	TGCAGCGTTGATGTTCTAGAACACTACAATGAGCAGTTCTTC	CSVDVLEHYNEQFF
TRBV7-9	.	TRBJ1-4	.	TGTGCCAGCAGCCCGAGTCAAGAGCCTAATGAAAAACTGTTTTTT	CASSPSQEPNEKLFF
TRBV20-1	few	TRBJ2-3	.	TGCAGTGCTGCGGGCGCAGATACGCAGTATTTT	CSAAGADTQYF
TRBV7-8	.	TRBJ1-1	.	TGTGCCAGCAGCTTAACCGGGAGTGAAGCTTTCTTT	CASSLTGSEAFF
TRBV7-2	few	TRBJ2-6	.	TGTGCCAGCAGCTTCCAGGCCTCTGGGGCCAACGTCCTGACTTTC	CASSFQASGANVLTF
TRBV9	once	TRBJ2-6	TRBD1	TGTGCCAGCAGCGTCAGACAGGGACCCTCTGGGGCCAACGTCCCGACTTTC	CASSVRQGPSGANVPTF
TRBV20-1	.	TRBJ2-5	TRBD1	TGCAGTGCCCGGGACAGGGTAGGCGAGACCCAGTACTTC	CSARDRVGETQYF
TRBV18	.	TRBJ2-1	.	TGTGCCAGCTCAGGACCGGGCAGTGATACCTCCTACAATGAGCAGTTCTTC	CASSGPGSDTSYNEQFF